A single sample gave rise to the 23 T cell receptor beta chains below, sequenced in a study of T cell changes during pregnancy in multiple sclerosis. Assay used: immunoSEQ multiplex PCR; TCRdb lists only in-frame clones, some missing. In the table there are about 40,000 clones, 90% to 95% of which are singletons. Sequencing used CD8+ T cells from peripheral blood mononuclear cells, obtained in the third trimester of pregnancy. Receptors were obtained from a female donor with multiple sclerosis, enrolled in a pregnancy study.

The V gene is TRBV6-5, the J gene TRBJ1-5, with a tentative D call TRBD1 (6 bases). V lost 5 bases, J lost 3 bases, and 11 bases lay in between. Germline-derived CDR1 and CDR2 are MNHEY and SVGAGI. The CDR3 extends over 14 amino acids. The CDR3: CASSRGGFNQPQHF. CDR3 DNA sequence: TGTGCCAGCAGTCGAGGGGGATTCAATCAGCCCCAGCATTTT.

This clone has just one count. The chain recombines TRBV27 with TRBJ1-5, with TRBD1 as a possible D gene (6 bases). Deletions cut 8 bases from V and 6 bases from J, with 17 bases between. The CDR3 consists of 14 residues. Germline V gene sequence: CDR1 MNHEY, CDR2 SMNVEV (reference sequence). The CDR3: CASGGGGRGQPQHF. Written as DNA, the CDR3 is TGTGCCAGCGGGGGCGGGGGGCGCGGTCAGCCCCAGCATTTT.

The rearrangement joins TRBV19 to TRBJ2-7, with 7 bases identical to TRBD1. With V trimmed by 5 bases and J by 5 bases, 12 bases remained unmatched. The CDR3 is made up of 15 amino acids. In germline, CDR1 is LNHDA, CDR2 SQIVND (reference sequence). Written as DNA, the CDR3 is TGTGCCAGTAGTTCAATTGGCCCAGGGACAGACGAGCAGTACTTC. This translates into CASSSIGPGTDEQYF.

The chain combines TRBV27 with TRBJ1-1; D ambiguous. The CDR3 is 13 residues long. V lost 10 bases to trimming and J lost 5 bases, with 17 bases between them. Germline lookup yields CDR1 MNHEY and CDR2 SMNVEV (reference sequence). CDR3 sequence reads: CATEPAGRTEAFF. In nucleotides, the CDR3 is TGTGCCACTGAGCCGGCGGGCAGGACTGAAGCTTTCTTT.

The chain carries TRBV7-9 and TRBJ2-1, with TRBD2 identical over 7 bases. CDR1 and CDR2 (germline): SEHNR, FQNEAQ (reference sequence). Unmatched junction bases numbered 4, after V lost 1 base and J lost 4 bases. The length of the CDR3 is 15 residues. This CDR3 reads CASSLVSGEYNEQFF. CDR3 DNA: TGTGCCAGCAGCTTAGTAAGCGGGGAGTACAATGAGCAGTTCTTC.

This chain links TRBV2 with TRBJ1-2; D possibly corresponds to TRBD1 (6 bases). Germline V lookup: CDR1 SNHLY, CDR2 FYNNEI. The V end lost 0 bases, the J end lost 6 bases, and 14 bases lay between the germline ends. CDR3 length: 15 residues. The CDR3 region is CASSEARGGLDGYTF. DNA for the CDR3: TGTGCCAGCAGTGAAGCCCGGGGGGGCCTCGATGGCTACACCTTC.

The chain has TRBV9 and TRBJ1-2; 8 positions agree with TRBD1. CDR1 and CDR2 (germline): SGDLS, YYNGEE. The junction had 6 bases not matched to a gene; V was cut back by 3 bases and J by 2 bases. The CDR3 covers 15 residues. The CDR3 reads CASSADRAPNYGYTF. The CDR3, as DNA: TGTGCCAGCAGCGCGGACAGGGCCCCAAACTATGGCTACACCTTC.

The J gene is TRBJ2-1, the V gene TRBV14; 14 nucleotides agree with TRBD2. Germline values: CDR1 SGHDN, CDR2 FVKESK. This CDR3 is built from 15 residues. V trimming: 6 bases; J trimming: 9 bases; junction bases outside the gene matches: 7. The CDR3 protein is CASRSTSGGAGEQFF. The DNA of the CDR3 is TGTGCCAGCAGATCGACTAGCGGGGGGGCTGGTGAGCAGTTCTTC.

This clone was picked up a small number of times. The gene calls are TRBV6-1 and TRBJ2-3, with TRBD2 identical over 8 bases. The J segment lost 1 base and the V segment lost 1 base, leaving 1 base of the junction unmatched. Germline CDR1 and CDR2: MNHNS and SASEGT. The CDR3 totals 15 residues. The CDR3 sequence is CASSEVSGGTDTQYF. Written as DNA, the CDR3 is TGTGCCAGCAGTGAAGTTAGCGGGGGCACAGATACGCAGTATTTT.

The rearrangement links TRBV19 to TRBJ1-5; 8 bases fit TRBD1. The CDR3 is made up of 15 amino acids. Germline CDR1 reads LNHDA; CDR2 reads SQIVND (reference sequence). Losses at the gene ends were 3 bases for V and 5 bases for J; bases not matched to a gene: 6. CDR3 in DNA: TGTGCCAGTAGTATTTTGGACAGGGCCGATCAGCCCCAGCATTTT. It is translated as CASSILDRADQPQHF.

The rearrangement joins TRBV4-1 to TRBJ2-7; tentatively, D is TRBD1 (6 bases). The CDR3 runs 15 residues. Trimming left V 1 base short and J 0 bases short, with 10 bases between. The V gene's germline CDR1 is MGHRA and CDR2 YSYEKL. CDR3 residues: CASSQGPDSSYEQYF. In DNA, the CDR3 is TGCGCCAGCAGCCAAGGCCCGGACAGCTCCTACGAGCAGTACTTC.

The chain carries TRBV19 and TRBJ2-5; D gene ambiguous. The CDR3 is 17 residues long. Germline CDR1 and CDR2: LNHDA and SQIVND (reference sequence). Trimming took 1 base from V and 5 from J, leaving 20 bases between them. The CDR3 DNA reads as TGTGCCAGTAGTATAGTGTTCGAGGCGGCCATCGGGGAGACCCAGTACTTC. Translation gives CASSIVFEAAIGETQYF. The variable domain in full, with the rest retrieved from reference TRBV19 and TRBJ2-5, is DGGITQSPKYLFRKEGQNVTLSCEQNLNHDAMYWYRQDPGQGLRLIYYSQIVNDFQKGDIAEGYSVSREKKESFPLTVTSAQKNPTAFYLCASSIVFEAAIGETQYFGPGTRLLVL.

In nucleotides, the CDR3 is TGTGCCAGCAGCCCGGGGACTTCTAGCACAGATACGCAGTATTTT. This translates into CASSPGTSSTDTQYF. The chain couples TRBV13 to TRBJ2-3, with D maybe TRBD2 (6 bases). The germline V gene encodes CDR1 PRHDT and CDR2 FYEKMQ (reference sequence). The CDR3 spans 15 residues. Deletions cut 5 bases from V and 0 bases from J, with 12 bases between.

The table lists this clone with a count of one. The V gene is TRBV19, the J gene TRBJ2-7; 9 nucleotides match TRBD1. The germline CDR1 and CDR2 sequences are LNHDA and SQIVND (reference sequence). J lost 4 bases, V lost 6 bases, and 7 bases had no gene match. CDR3 length: 14 residues. CDR3: CASRAGTGIYEQYF. DNA of the CDR3: TGTGCCAGTAGGGCCGGGACAGGGATTTACGAGCAGTACTTC.

This chain links TRBV30 with TRBJ2-7, with 7 bases identical to TRBD1. In germline, CDR1 is GTSNPN, CDR2 SVGIG (reference sequence). CDR3 length: 14 amino acids. The trim removed 1 base at V and 6 bases at J, leaving 9 bases unmatched. CDR3 amino acids: CAWSDRDRSLEQYF. In nucleotides, the CDR3 is TGTGCCTGGAGTGACCGGGACAGATCTCTCGAGCAGTACTTC. The entire variable domain, with the rest obtained from reference TRBV30 and TRBJ2-7, is as follows: SQTIHQWPATLVQPVGSPLSLECTVEGTSNPNLYWYRQAAGRGLQLLFYSVGIGQISSEVPQNLSASRPQDRQFILSSKKLLLSDSGFYLCAWSDRDRSLEQYFGPGTRLTVT.

This chain connects TRBV4-1 to TRBJ2-1; tentatively, D is TRBD2 (7 bases). This CDR3 is 15 amino acids long. The germline gives CDR1 MGHRA, CDR2 YSYEKL. V was pared by 3 bases and J by 5 bases, with 14 bases between. CDR3 amino acids: CASSHTSGGHNEQFF. DNA of the CDR3: TGCGCCAGCAGCCACACATCCGGGGGGCACAATGAGCAGTTCTTC.

The rearrangement joins TRBV5-1 to TRBJ2-2; 8 nucleotides match TRBD1. The germline V gene has CDR1 SGHRS and CDR2 YFSETQ. The V segment lost 4 bases and the J segment 4 bases; nucleotides outside the gene matches: 6. This CDR3 is 15 amino acids long. The CDR3 spells CASSPTGDGTGELFF. In DNA, the CDR3 is TGCGCCAGCAGCCCGACAGGGGATGGCACCGGGGAGCTGTTTTTT.

Concerning this clone: Without the conserved terminal phenylalanine or tryptophan, this CDR3 likely stems from a read error. The V and J genes are TRBV5-6 and TRBJ1-2; no clear D. Per germline, CDR1 SGHDT and CDR2 YYEEEE. This CDR3 spans 12 amino acids. The V and J ends lost 0 bases and 7 bases respectively, with 7 bases between them. The CDR3 DNA sequence: TGTGCCAGCAGCTTGGGCGGAGCTGGCTACACCCTC. Translated: CASSLGGAGYTL.

The gene calls are TRBV15 and TRBJ1-1; D possibly corresponds to TRBD1 (5 bases). The V gene's germline CDR1 is LNHNV and CDR2 YYDKDF (reference sequence). The CDR3 loop spans 13 amino acids. V was shortened by 8 bases and J by 1 base, with 11 bases between the two germline ends. The CDR3 region is CATWGPSNTEAFF. The CDR3 DNA sequence: TGTGCCACCTGGGGCCCGTCGAACACTGAAGCTTTCTTT.

This chain connects TRBV9 to TRBJ1-3, with 10 bases fitting TRBD1. CDR3 length equals 18 residues. The germline CDR1 and CDR2 sequences are SGDLS and YYNGEE. The junction had 8 bases not matched to a gene; V was cut back by 0 bases and J by 2 bases. This chain's CDR3 is CASSVATGTGATGNTIYF. The CDR3 nucleotides are TGTGCCAGCAGCGTAGCCACCGGGACAGGGGCAACTGGAAACACCATATATTTT.

V usage is TRBV9 and J usage is TRBJ2-7; TRBD1 might be the D (7 bases). Germline V lookup: CDR1 SGDLS, CDR2 YYNGEE. Deletions cut 3 bases from V and 3 bases from J, with 13 bases between. The CDR3 is 14 residues long. CDR3 bases: TGTGCCAGCAGCGCGCGGGACAGCCACTACGAGCAGTACTTC. Amino acids: CASSARDSHYEQYF.

V is TRBV10-3 and J is TRBJ2-1, with 8 bases fitting TRBD1. J was trimmed by 3 bases and V by 1 base; bases with no gene match: 2. The CDR3 is 15 residues long. Germline lookup yields CDR1 ENHRY and CDR2 SYGVKD. The CDR3 DNA reads as TGTGCCATCAGTGAGTGGGACAGGAACTACAATGAGCAGTTCTTC. Protein sequence: CAISEWDRNYNEQFF.

This sequence joins TRBV7-6 and TRBJ2-1, with 7 nucleotides matching TRBD1. The CDR3 has 13 amino acids. The germline V gene encodes CDR1 SGHVS and CDR2 FNYEAQ. The junction had 3 bases not matched to a gene; V was cut back by 4 bases and J by 6 bases. The CDR3 coding sequence is TGTGCCAGCAGCTATACAGGGGCCAATGAGCAGTTCTTC. It translates to CASSYTGANEQFF.